This TCR beta chain was obtained from a study of T cell changes during pregnancy in multiple sclerosis. The table came from immunoSEQ multiplex PCR; TCRdb's copy has only in-frame clones and leaves some out. In the table there are approximately 21,000 clones, approximately 86% of which are singletons. The V segment lost 2 bases and the J segment 4 bases; nucleotides outside the gene matches: 7. CDR1 MNHEY and CDR2 SVGAGI come from the germline V gene. CDR3 length: 16 residues. This TCR was sampled from a female donor in good health, enrolled as a control in a pregnancy study. Sequencing was performed on CD8+ T cells from peripheral blood mononuclear cells, taken after pregnancy. V and J are TRBV6-5 and TRBJ2-7; 11 bases are a match to TRBD1. The CDR3 DNA reads as TGTGCCAGCAGTTACCCGAGGGACAGGGGGGGATACGAGCAGTACTTC. This encodes CASSYPRDRGGYEQYF.